These T cell receptor beta chains were read from a single sample in a study of T cell responses to AZD1222 COVID-19 vaccine. This table comes from immunoSEQ multiplex PCR, and its TCRdb copy is limited to in-frame clones, with some not included. The repertoire consists of about 82,000 clones, with 80% to 95% occurring once and the leading ten covering around 3.2%. The material was peripheral blood, obtained 28 days after the second AZD1222 dose. The receptors originated from an adult who received the AZD1222 COVID-19 vaccine. The conserved cysteine and the conserved F or W are not part of the CDR3 here. Each record gives: CDR3 protein, D gene, J gene, V gene. The D gene is left open where the match is weak.

CDR3aa: ASSPDGGEAYNEQF; d_gene: TRBD2; j_gene: TRBJ2-1; v_gene: TRBV4-2
CDR3aa: ASSPSLRNTEAF; d_gene: NA; j_gene: TRBJ1-1; v_gene: TRBV11-3
CDR3aa: ASTSGTRNTEAF; d_gene: NA; j_gene: TRBJ1-1; v_gene: TRBV9
CDR3aa: ASSPGTSGGPRDEQF; d_gene: TRBD2; j_gene: TRBJ2-1; v_gene: TRBV9
CDR3aa: ASSSSGSTDTQY; d_gene: TRBD2; j_gene: TRBJ2-3; v_gene: TRBV7-8
CDR3aa: ASSSQGDRASYEQY; d_gene: TRBD1; j_gene: TRBJ2-7; v_gene: TRBV19
CDR3aa: ASSIVGGKNTEAF; d_gene: NA; j_gene: TRBJ1-1; v_gene: TRBV19
CDR3aa: ASSPWGRSAFSSGNTIY; d_gene: NA; j_gene: TRBJ1-3; v_gene: TRBV19
CDR3aa: ASSMAPEATDTQY; d_gene: NA; j_gene: TRBJ2-3; v_gene: TRBV5-1
CDR3aa: ASSGLDGGRTNTGELF; d_gene: NA; j_gene: TRBJ2-2; v_gene: TRBV7-8
CDR3aa: ASSTAIFEHSGYT; d_gene: NA; j_gene: TRBJ1-2; v_gene: TRBV6-6
CDR3aa: ASSLDGGGYTEAF; d_gene: TRBD1; j_gene: TRBJ1-1; v_gene: TRBV13
CDR3aa: ASSTGGAANYGYT; d_gene: NA; j_gene: TRBJ1-2; v_gene: TRBV5-6
CDR3aa: ASRNNYGYT; d_gene: NA; j_gene: TRBJ1-2; v_gene: TRBV6-6
CDR3aa: AWSLYWQSPKNIQY; d_gene: NA; j_gene: TRBJ2-4; v_gene: TRBV30
CDR3aa: ASSLSWGTGELF; d_gene: NA; j_gene: TRBJ2-2; v_gene: TRBV5-1
CDR3aa: ASSLGQGTNYGYT; d_gene: NA; j_gene: TRBJ1-2; v_gene: TRBV7-9
CDR3aa: ASSQRGNQPQH; d_gene: NA; j_gene: TRBJ1-5; v_gene: TRBV5-8
CDR3aa: ASSHGTDSNQPQH; d_gene: NA; j_gene: TRBJ1-5; v_gene: TRBV6-5
CDR3aa: ASSQMGRGKGNYT; d_gene: NA; j_gene: TRBJ1-2; v_gene: TRBV14
CDR3aa: SVEGGSGANVLT; d_gene: NA; j_gene: TRBJ2-6; v_gene: TRBV29-1
CDR3aa: ASSTTSGGAYEQF; d_gene: TRBD2; j_gene: TRBJ2-1; v_gene: TRBV6-5
CDR3aa: ASSPGQGSYNFPPLH; d_gene: TRBD1; j_gene: TRBJ1-6; v_gene: TRBV5-8
CDR3aa: ASSRWTSGNTEAF; d_gene: NA; j_gene: TRBJ1-1; v_gene: TRBV28
CDR3aa: ASSLAGGNLNSPLH; d_gene: TRBD1; j_gene: TRBJ1-6; v_gene: TRBV7-3
CDR3aa: ASMLAAETQY; d_gene: NA; j_gene: TRBJ2-5; v_gene: TRBV5-8
CDR3aa: ASSLGWGLQSEAF; d_gene: NA; j_gene: TRBJ1-1; v_gene: TRBV11-2
CDR3aa: ASSQDLAAGEQY; d_gene: NA; j_gene: TRBJ2-7; v_gene: TRBV14
CDR3aa: ASSDGDRGNTGELF; d_gene: TRBD1; j_gene: TRBJ2-2; v_gene: TRBV6-4
CDR3aa: ASSLGTADQPQH; d_gene: NA; j_gene: TRBJ1-5; v_gene: TRBV5-1
CDR3aa: ASSPDRDGEQY; d_gene: TRBD1; j_gene: TRBJ2-7; v_gene: TRBV5-6
CDR3aa: ASSLEGTTGSGRTGELF; d_gene: TRBD1; j_gene: TRBJ2-2; v_gene: TRBV5-1
CDR3aa: ASRRNEAVGEAF; d_gene: NA; j_gene: TRBJ1-1; v_gene: TRBV28
CDR3aa: ASTETVLEKLF; d_gene: NA; j_gene: TRBJ1-4; v_gene: TRBV2
CDR3aa: ASSQWTDSIYGYT; d_gene: NA; j_gene: TRBJ1-2; v_gene: TRBV4-3
CDR3aa: ASTPFGSRNTEAF; d_gene: NA; j_gene: TRBJ1-1; v_gene: TRBV23-1
CDR3aa: ATSRDEWTSGGQLQETQY; d_gene: TRBD2; j_gene: TRBJ2-5; v_gene: TRBV15